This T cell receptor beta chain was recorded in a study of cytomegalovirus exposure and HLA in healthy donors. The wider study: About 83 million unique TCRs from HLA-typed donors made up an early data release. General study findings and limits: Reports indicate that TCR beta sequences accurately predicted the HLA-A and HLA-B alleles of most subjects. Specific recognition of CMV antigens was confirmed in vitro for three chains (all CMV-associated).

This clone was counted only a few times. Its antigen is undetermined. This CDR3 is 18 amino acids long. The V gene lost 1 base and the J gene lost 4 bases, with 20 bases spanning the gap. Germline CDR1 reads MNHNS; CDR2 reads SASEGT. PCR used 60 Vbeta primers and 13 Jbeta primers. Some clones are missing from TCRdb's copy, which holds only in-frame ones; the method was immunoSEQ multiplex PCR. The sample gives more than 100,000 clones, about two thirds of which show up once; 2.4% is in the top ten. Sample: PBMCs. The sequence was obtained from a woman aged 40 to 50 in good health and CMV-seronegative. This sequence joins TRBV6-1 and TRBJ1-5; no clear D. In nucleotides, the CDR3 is TGTGCCAGCAGTGAAGAATCAAAGGCGTCGGGAAGGAATCAGCCCCAGCATTTT. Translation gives CASSEESKASGRNQPQHF.